A single sample gave rise to the 19 T cell receptor beta chains below, sequenced in a study of cytomegalovirus exposure and HLA in healthy donors. 13 Jbeta primers and 60 Vbeta primers were used for the PCR. Profiled with immunoSEQ multiplex PCR; TCRdb holds only in-frame clones, not every one. Seen here are 50,000 to 65,000 clones, under 80% observed once, and the top ten hold under 7%. Sequenced: PBMCs. The source is a woman between 25 and 40 years old in good health and CMV-seronegative.

V and J are TRBV11-2 and TRBJ2-3; a weak D match, TRBD2 (5 bases). Germline CDR1 and CDR2: SGHAT and FQNNGV. The CDR3 is 16 residues long. V was clipped by 0 bases and J by 0 bases, with 10 bases between them. The CDR3 coding sequence is TGTGCCAGCAGCTTAGAGTTGCGGGCTAGCACAGATACGCAGTATTTT. Translating gives CASSLELRASTDTQYF.

This clone has only one observation. The rearrangement links TRBV9 to TRBJ2-3; D unclear. This CDR3 is built from 15 residues. Germline V gives CDR1 SGDLS, CDR2 YYNGEE. V dropped 1 base and J dropped 0 bases, with 9 bases sitting between them. The CDR3 region is CASSVSGVSTDTQYF. CDR3 nucleotide sequence: TGTGCCAGCAGCGTATCTGGAGTGAGCACAGATACGCAGTATTTT.

Only one count was recorded for this clone. The chain couples TRBV27 to TRBJ2-7; 11 bases fit TRBD2. The junction had 14 bases not matched to a gene; V was cut back by 6 bases and J by 4 bases. There are 17 residues in the CDR3. Germline-derived CDR1 and CDR2 are MNHEY and SMNVEV (reference sequence). The CDR3 region is CASSLYQLAGDTYEQYF. DNA of the CDR3: TGTGCCAGCAGCCTTTACCAACTAGCGGGAGATACGTACGAGCAGTACTTC.

The chain recombines TRBV7-2 with TRBJ2-2, with 7 nucleotides matching TRBD1. Germline V gives CDR1 SGHTA, CDR2 FQGNSA. V lost 1 base to trimming and J lost 0 bases; unmatched junction nucleotides: 2. The CDR3 sequence is 16 residues long. CDR3 amino acids: CASSLEGAPNTGELFF. The CDR3 nucleotides read TGTGCCAGCAGCTTAGAGGGGGCGCCGAACACCGGGGAGCTGTTTTTT.

The chain recombines TRBV7-8 with TRBJ2-1, with TRBD1 as a possible D gene (5 bases). Germline values: CDR1 SGHVS, CDR2 FQNEAQ. V dropped 1 base and J dropped 5 bases, with 6 bases sitting between them. The CDR3 covers 13 residues. This CDR3 is CASSLDRNNEQFF. The CDR3 coding sequence is TGTGCCAGCAGCTTAGACAGGAACAATGAGCAGTTCTTC.

The count of this clone is one. The chain employs TRBV11-2 and TRBJ2-7; TRBD2 matches 9 bases. Germline CDR1 SGHAT, CDR2 FQNNGV. The CDR3 contains 16 residues. With 2 bases clipped from V and 7 bases from J, the junction kept 12 bases outside the gene matches. The CDR3 DNA sequence: TGTGCCAGCAGCTTACGCGGGGCGGGAGGGCCCTCGGAGCAGTACTTC. It translates to CASSLRGAGGPSEQYF.

This chain joins TRBV28 and TRBJ2-3; 8 nucleotides match TRBD2. Germline V gene sequence: CDR1 MDHEN, CDR2 SYDVKM. The CDR3 loop spans 15 amino acids. V was clipped by 5 bases and J by 0 bases; unmatched bases: 4. CDR3 DNA: TGTGCCAGCAGTGAACAGCGGGAGAGCACAGATACGCAGTATTTT. Protein sequence: CASSEQRESTDTQYF.

The chain couples TRBV6-1 to TRBJ2-5; the D gene is possibly TRBD2 (6 bases). Judging by the DNA end, TRBJ2-7 fits better; the J call may be wrong. The CDR3 runs to 14 residues. Germline assignment: CDR1 MNHNS and CDR2 SASEGT. The CDR3 nucleotides read TGTGCCAGCAGTGAAGCGGGAGGCTCCTACGAGCAGTACTTC. Its translation: CASSEAGGSYEQYF.

The chain has TRBV2 and TRBJ2-3; D call uncertain. The CDR3 loop spans 11 amino acids. Germline V lookup: CDR1 SNHLY, CDR2 FYNNEI. The V end was cut by 10 bases, the J end by 0 bases, with 5 bases between. CDR3 DNA: TGTGCCATTCATAGCACAGATACGCAGTATTTT. Protein: CAIHSTDTQYF.

The rearrangement links TRBV9 to TRBJ1-3; TRBD1 agrees at 8 bases. Germline CDR1 and CDR2: SGDLS and YYNGEE. There are 16 residues in the CDR3. The junction had 9 bases not matched to a gene; V was cut back by 3 bases and J by 4 bases. This chain's CDR3 is CASSGAAGGTGNTIYF. In DNA form, the CDR3 reads TGTGCCAGCAGCGGAGCTGCAGGGGGCACAGGAAACACCATATATTTT.

In its sample, this clone was seen a few times. J is TRBJ2-5 and V is TRBV6-5, with a possible D match to TRBD2 (6 bases). The CDR3 is made up of 14 amino acids. The germline V and J ends were trimmed by 7 bases and 5 bases, with 17 bases remaining between them. Per germline, CDR1 MNHEY and CDR2 SVGAGI. The CDR3 nucleotides read TGTGCCAGCACGGCCACCCAGACTAGGGAGACCCAGTACTTC. Its protein is CASTATQTRETQYF.

This chain links TRBV30 with TRBJ2-5; D might be TRBD2 (5 bases). V dropped 3 bases and J dropped 0 bases, with 11 bases sitting between them. Per germline, CDR1 GTSNPN and CDR2 SVGIG (reference sequence). CDR3 length equals 14 residues. CDR3 in amino acids: CAWSRGQNQETQYF. The CDR3 DNA sequence: TGTGCCTGGAGCAGAGGGCAGAACCAAGAGACCCAGTACTTC.

CDR3 nucleotides: TGCAGTGCTGACAGGGGCACTGAAGCTTTCTTT. Its protein is CSADRGTEAFF. The chain carries TRBV20-1 and TRBJ1-1, with 8 bases identical to TRBD1. Germline loops: CDR1 DFQATT, CDR2 SNEGSKA (reference sequence). The CDR3 totals 11 residues. The V and J ends lost 5 bases and 4 bases, in that order; junction bases with no gene match: 0.

As to this clone: The same CDR3 can be traced to other DNA sequences in this sample. This rearrangement joins TRBV5-1 to TRBJ2-3; 9 nucleotides match TRBD1. Germline CDR1 reads SGHRS; CDR2 reads YFSETQ. V lost 3 bases and J lost 3; bases outside the gene matches: 2. This CDR3 comprises 14 residues. The chain's CDR3 is CASSSGQGTDTQYF. Written as DNA, the CDR3 is TGCGCCAGCAGCTCCGGACAGGGGACAGATACGCAGTATTTT.

V is TRBV4-1 and J is TRBJ2-5, with a weak D call TRBD2 (5 bases). Gene TRBJ2-7 matches the end of the DNA better, so the J call may be wrong. Looked up from germline, CDR1 is MGHRA and CDR2 is YSYEKL. The CDR3 has 16 amino acids. Here the CDR3 reads CASSQEPAEATYEQYF. The CDR3 bases are TGCGCCAGCAGCCAAGAGCCAGCGGAGGCCACCTACGAGCAGTACTTC.

The V call is TRBV7-9, the J call TRBJ2-5; D perhaps matches TRBD1 (6 bases). The V gene lost 1 base and the J gene lost 4 bases, with 13 bases spanning the gap. CDR3 length: 15 residues. The germline gives CDR1 SEHNR, CDR2 FQNEAQ (reference sequence). Here the CDR3 reads CASSLGAGEGETQYF. The CDR3 DNA sequence: TGTGCCAGCAGCTTAGGGGCAGGGGAAGGAGAGACCCAGTACTTC.

The chain couples TRBV7-2 to TRBJ2-1; 8 positions match TRBD1. The CDR3 is 16 residues long. CDR1 and CDR2 (germline): SGHTA, FQGNSA. J was trimmed by 10 bases and V by 6 bases; bases with no gene match: 17. CDR3 DNA sequence: TGTGCCAGCAGTCCTTTCGACAGGGGTTTAAATTGGGAGCAGTTCTTC. Translated: CASSPFDRGLNWEQFF.

The chain couples TRBV27 to TRBJ2-7; perhaps TRBD1 as D (6 bases). Germline lookup yields CDR1 MNHEY and CDR2 SMNVEV (reference sequence). V was cut by 5 bases and J by 1 base, with 18 bases left in between. This CDR3 spans 16 amino acids. CDR3 nucleotides: TGTGCCAGCAGTACCAGGGGCGGTAAGGGATCCTACGAGCAGTACTTC. Translated: CASSTRGGKGSYEQYF.

The chain joins TRBV5-4 to TRBJ1-1, with D possibly TRBD1 on 6 matching bases. CDR1 is SGHNT and CDR2 is YYREEE in the germline V gene (reference sequence). The CDR3 covers 13 residues. V was pared by 8 bases and J by 0 bases, with 11 bases between. CDR3 DNA: TGTGCCAGTACCCGGGACATGAACACTGAAGCTTTCTTT. It translates to CASTRDMNTEAFF.